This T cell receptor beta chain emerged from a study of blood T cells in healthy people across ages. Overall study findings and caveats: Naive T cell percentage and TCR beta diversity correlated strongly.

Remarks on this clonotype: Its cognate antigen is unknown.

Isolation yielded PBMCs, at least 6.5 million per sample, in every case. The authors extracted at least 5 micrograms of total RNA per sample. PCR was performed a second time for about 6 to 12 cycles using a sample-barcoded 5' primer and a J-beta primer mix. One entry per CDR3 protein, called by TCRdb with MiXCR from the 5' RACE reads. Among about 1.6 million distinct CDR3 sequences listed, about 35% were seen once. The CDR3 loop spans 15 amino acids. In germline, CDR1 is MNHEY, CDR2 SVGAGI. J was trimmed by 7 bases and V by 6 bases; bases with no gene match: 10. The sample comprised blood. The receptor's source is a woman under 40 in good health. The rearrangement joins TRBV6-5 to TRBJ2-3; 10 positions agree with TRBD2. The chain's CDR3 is CASRRASGGVNTQYF. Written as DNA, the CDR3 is TGTGCCAGCAGGAGAGCCAGCGGGGGGGTAAATACGCAGTATTTT.